This record concerns one T cell receptor (beta chain) sequence. Its antigen is not yet known. The sample holds no much larger clone one base away, and base qualities are not on file. Genomic DNA was extracted from sorted cells with the Quick-DNA Microprep Kit. TCRbeta DNA was amplified with the immunoSEQ hsTCRbeta kit following the manufacturer's protocol. TCRbeta libraries were sequenced on an Illumina MiSeq instrument. For the original study's pipeline: Removing out-of-frame sequences left fewer than 2.5 million distinct TCRbeta sequences, an average of around 67,000 per individual. Two values were used to score each individual: the count of about 160 previously reported CMV-associated TCRbeta sequences and the total count of productive distinct TCRbeta sequences. A beta-binomial model was reimplemented in Python, and random forests from scikit-learn, run with default parameters, were trained on data from the US cohort. Classifier performance on the Belgian cohort was reported as the median AUC with percentile confidence intervals calculated over 10,000 bootstrap iterations. The table comes from immuneACCESS by way of TCRdb, which keeps in-frame sequences with V and J called. Part of the clones is missing from these tables; in studies checked, under half for an unresolved V gene and the rest for unknown reasons. That table is the source of V, J and clone size, and D and trimming were worked out from the DNA. This sample is represented by about 27,000 clones; 76% of them were singletons. The ten largest clones represent over 1% of the sample.

The sample is drawn from a study of memory CD4+ T cells and cytomegalovirus serostatus (dated by TCRdb to between 2018 and 2021). Looking at the study overall: The cohort comprised roughly 35 healthy Belgian adults, 9 CMV seropositive and some 24 CMV seronegative. To replicate a published TCR-based CMV serostatus classifier, the researchers sequenced the CD4+ memory TCRbeta repertoires of a Belgian cohort whose cytomegalovirus serostatus was known.

Single viable CD3+CD4+CD8-CD45RO+ cells were sorted as memory CD4+ T cells on a FACSAria II. CMV serostatus was assessed using a Roche Elecsys assay, by which serum IgG against CMV pp150, pp28, p38 and p52 was detected. After thawing, total CD4+ T cells were enriched by positive selection with CD4 magnetic microbeads. The samples came from a different study that was designed specifically to examine the CD4+ T cell memory repertoire. Peripheral blood mononuclear cells were isolated and cryopreserved following standard operating procedures; serum was stored at -80 °C. CD3-PerCP (BW264/56), CD4-APC (RPA-T4), CD45RO-PE (UCHT1) and CD8-Pacific Orange (3B5) antibodies were used for staining, and non-viable cells were excluded with Sytox blue. The paper as a whole reports these results and caveats: Among the 150 to 200 previously reported CMV-associated TCRbeta sequences, some 70 showed up in the CD4+ memory repertoires, with each one found in between one and five individuals. Only CD4+CD45RO+ memory cells were sequenced, in contrast to the original study, in which naive and memory CD4+ and CD8+ populations were covered. The original-framework classifier achieved a median bootstrapped AUC of about 0.95 with a 95% CI of 0.76-1.00 on the Belgian cohort. The results were read as suggesting that the CMV-associated TCR signature is, for the most part, present in the CD4+ memory repertoire. For predicting CMV serostatus, the median bootstrapped AUC was approximately 0.95 using the original framework and about 0.9 using a US-trained random forest.

The CDR3 has 19 amino acids, counting the end cysteine and phenylalanine. Of all the DNA, just the CDR3 is kept, 57 bases in frame from base 1. Unmatched junction bases come to 10, with V trimmed by 0 bases and J by 0 bases. The germline V gene yields SGHRS for CDR1 and YFSETQ for CDR2. The receptor's source is an adult in good health and CMV-seronegative. The chain employs TRBV5-1 and TRBJ2-3; 10 bases in the junction line up with TRBD2. Source material: memory CD4+ T cells from blood. The DNA sequence is TGCGCCAGCAGCTTGGTTCCTAGCGGGAGACCCCAAAGCACAGATACGCAGTATTTT. This yields the protein CASSLVPSGRPQSTDTQYF.